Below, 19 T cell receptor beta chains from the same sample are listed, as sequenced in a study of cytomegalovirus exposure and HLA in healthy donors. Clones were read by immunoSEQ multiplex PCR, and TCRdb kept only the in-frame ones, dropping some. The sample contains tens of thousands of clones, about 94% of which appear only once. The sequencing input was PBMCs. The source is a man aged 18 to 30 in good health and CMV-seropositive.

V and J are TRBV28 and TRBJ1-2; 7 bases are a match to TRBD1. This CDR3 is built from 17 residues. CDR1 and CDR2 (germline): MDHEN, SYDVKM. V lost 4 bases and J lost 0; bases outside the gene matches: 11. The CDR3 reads CASSSTTYGTANYGYTF. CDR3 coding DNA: TGTGCCAGCAGTTCAACAACCTACGGGACAGCTAACTATGGCTACACCTTC.

This chain's CDR3 is CASSLDWYGGAQYF. The CDR3 DNA reads as TGTGCCAGCAGCTTAGATTGGTACGGCGGAGCCCAGTACTTC. The chain recombines TRBV11-2 with TRBJ2-5; no clear D gene. CDR1 is SGHAT and CDR2 is FQNNGV in the germline V gene. CDR3 length: 14 amino acids. Deletions cut 0 bases from V and 9 bases from J, with 14 bases between.

CDR3 coding DNA: TGTGCCAGCAGCTCAGAGCGGGGTTCTAATGAAAAACTGTTTTTT. This translates into CASSSERGSNEKLFF. The V gene is TRBV11-3, the J gene TRBJ1-4; D gene ambiguous. The CDR3 length is 15 residues. Trimming removed 4 bases from V and 3 bases from J, with 12 bases in between. CDR1 SGHNT and CDR2 YENEEA come from the germline V gene.

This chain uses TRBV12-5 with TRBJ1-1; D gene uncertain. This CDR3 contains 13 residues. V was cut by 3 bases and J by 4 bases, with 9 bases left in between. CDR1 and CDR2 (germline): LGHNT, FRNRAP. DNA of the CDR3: TGTGCTAGTGGTTTTGGCGGAGGCACTGAAGCTTTCTTT. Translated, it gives CASGFGGGTEAFF.

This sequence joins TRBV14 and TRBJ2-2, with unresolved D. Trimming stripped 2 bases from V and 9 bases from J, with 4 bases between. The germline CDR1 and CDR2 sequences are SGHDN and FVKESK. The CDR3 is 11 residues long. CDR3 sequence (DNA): TGTGCCAGCAGCCAATATAGGGAGCTGTTTTTT. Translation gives CASSQYRELFF.

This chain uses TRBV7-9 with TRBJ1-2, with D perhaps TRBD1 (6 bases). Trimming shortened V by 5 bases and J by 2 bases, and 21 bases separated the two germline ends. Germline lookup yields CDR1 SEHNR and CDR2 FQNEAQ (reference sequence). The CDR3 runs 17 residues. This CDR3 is CASSRNANRAPNYGYTF. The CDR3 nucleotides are TGTGCCAGCAGCCGCAACGCGAACAGGGCTCCAAACTATGGCTACACCTTC.

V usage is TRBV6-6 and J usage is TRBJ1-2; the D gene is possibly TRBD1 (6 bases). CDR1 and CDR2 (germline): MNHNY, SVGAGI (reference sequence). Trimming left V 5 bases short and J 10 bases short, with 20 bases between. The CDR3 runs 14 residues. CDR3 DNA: TGTGCCAGCAGTCAAGCGGTTGGATGGGGGCACTACACCTTC. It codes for CASSQAVGWGHYTF.

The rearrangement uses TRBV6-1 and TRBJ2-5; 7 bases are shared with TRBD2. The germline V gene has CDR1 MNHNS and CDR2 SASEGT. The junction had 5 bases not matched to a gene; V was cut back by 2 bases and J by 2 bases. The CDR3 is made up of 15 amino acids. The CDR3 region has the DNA TGTGCCAGCAGTGAATATCGGGGGGAACAAGAGACCCAGTACTTC. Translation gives CASSEYRGEQETQYF.

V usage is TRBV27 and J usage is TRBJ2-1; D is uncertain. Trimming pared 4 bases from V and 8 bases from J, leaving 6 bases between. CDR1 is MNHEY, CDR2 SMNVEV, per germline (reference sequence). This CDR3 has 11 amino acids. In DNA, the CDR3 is TGTGCCAGCAGTTCCCTCCATGAGCAGTTCTTC. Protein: CASSSLHEQFF.

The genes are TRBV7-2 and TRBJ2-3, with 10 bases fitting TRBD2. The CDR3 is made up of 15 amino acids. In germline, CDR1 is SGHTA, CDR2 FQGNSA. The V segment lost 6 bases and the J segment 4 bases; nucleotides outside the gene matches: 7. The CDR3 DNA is TGTGCCAGCAGGGACAGCGGGGGGGCGGCAGATACGCAGTATTTT. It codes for CASRDSGGAADTQYF.

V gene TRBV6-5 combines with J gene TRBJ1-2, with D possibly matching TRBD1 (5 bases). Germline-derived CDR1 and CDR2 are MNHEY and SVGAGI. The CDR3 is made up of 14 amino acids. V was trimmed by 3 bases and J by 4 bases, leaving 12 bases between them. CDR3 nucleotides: TGTGCCAGCAGTTATGAGAAGGGGCGCTATGGCTACACCTTC. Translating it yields CASSYEKGRYGYTF.

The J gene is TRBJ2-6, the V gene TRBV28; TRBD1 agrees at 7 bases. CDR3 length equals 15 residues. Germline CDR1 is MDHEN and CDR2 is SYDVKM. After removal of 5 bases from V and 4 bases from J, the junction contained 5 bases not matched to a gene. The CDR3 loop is CASSVRGQGANVLTF. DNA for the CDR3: TGTGCCAGCAGTGTAAGGGGGCAAGGGGCCAACGTCCTGACTTTC. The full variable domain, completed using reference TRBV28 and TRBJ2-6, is DVKVTQSSRYLVKRTGEKVFLECVQDMDHENMFWYRQDPGLGLRLIYFSYDVKMKEKGDIPEGYSVSREKKERFSLILESASTNQTSMYLCASSVRGQGANVLTFGAGSRLTVL.

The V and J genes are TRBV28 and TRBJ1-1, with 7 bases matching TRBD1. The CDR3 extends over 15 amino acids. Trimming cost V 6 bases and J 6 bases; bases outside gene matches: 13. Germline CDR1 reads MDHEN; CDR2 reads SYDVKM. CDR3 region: CASSGSTGAASEAFF. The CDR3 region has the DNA TGTGCCAGCAGCGGTTCTACAGGGGCGGCGTCTGAAGCTTTCTTT.

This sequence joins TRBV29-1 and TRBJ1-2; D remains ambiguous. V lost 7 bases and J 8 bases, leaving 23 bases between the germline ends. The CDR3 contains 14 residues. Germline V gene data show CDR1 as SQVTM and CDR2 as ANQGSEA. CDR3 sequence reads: CSAEDGGNTWGYTF. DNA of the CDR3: TGCAGCGCTGAGGACGGAGGGAATACATGGGGCTACACCTTC.

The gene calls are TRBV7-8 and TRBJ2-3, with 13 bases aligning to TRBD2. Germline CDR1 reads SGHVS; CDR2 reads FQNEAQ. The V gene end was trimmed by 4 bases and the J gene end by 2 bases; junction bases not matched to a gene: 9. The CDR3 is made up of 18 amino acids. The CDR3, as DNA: TGTGCCAGCAGCTCGCCGACCGGACTAGCGGGGGACACAGATACGCAGTATTTT. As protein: CASSSPTGLAGDTDTQYF.

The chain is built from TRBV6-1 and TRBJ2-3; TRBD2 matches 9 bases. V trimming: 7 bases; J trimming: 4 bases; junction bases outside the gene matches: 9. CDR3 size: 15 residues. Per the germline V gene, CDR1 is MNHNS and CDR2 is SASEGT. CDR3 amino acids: CASMVLAGSPDTQYF. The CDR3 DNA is TGTGCCAGCATGGTGCTAGCGGGGTCCCCAGATACGCAGTATTTT.

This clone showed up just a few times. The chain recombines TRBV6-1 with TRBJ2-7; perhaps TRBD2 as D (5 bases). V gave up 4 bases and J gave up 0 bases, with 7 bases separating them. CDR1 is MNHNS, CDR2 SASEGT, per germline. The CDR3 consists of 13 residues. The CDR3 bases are TGTGCCAGCAGTGGAGGGCCCTCCTACGAGCAGTACTTC. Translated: CASSGGPSYEQYF.

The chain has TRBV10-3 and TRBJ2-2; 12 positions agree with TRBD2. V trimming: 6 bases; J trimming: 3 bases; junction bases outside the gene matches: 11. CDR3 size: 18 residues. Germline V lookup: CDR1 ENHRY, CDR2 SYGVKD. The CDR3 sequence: CAISNILAGGPDTGELFF. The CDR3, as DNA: TGTGCCATCAGCAACATACTAGCGGGGGGCCCGGACACCGGGGAGCTGTTTTTT.

The CDR3 is CASSLKFGEGNTIYF. CDR3 bases: TGTGCCAGCAGCTTAAAATTCGGAGAGGGAAACACCATATATTTT. The gene calls are TRBV11-3 and TRBJ1-3; D remains unclear. CDR1 is SGHNT and CDR2 is YENEEA in the germline V gene. V was trimmed by 2 bases and J by 4 bases, leaving 12 bases between them. The CDR3 loop spans 15 amino acids.